The 28 T cell receptor beta chains presented below share a single source sample, sequenced in a study of blood T cell repertoires in COVID-19 (dated by TCRdb to about 2020). Libraries were prepared through the immunoSEQ multiplex PCR assay. In TCRdb, the immuneACCESS table is reduced to in-frame sequences with V and J assigned. These tables do not hold every clone; where another copy was compared, an unresolved V gene accounts for under half, and the others remain unexplained. In this sample the table shows some 180,000 clones, around four fifths of which occur a single time. The ten largest clones capture approximately 8.2% of the sample. Sequencing input: peripheral blood. The source of these receptors is a woman aged 80 or over with COVID-19, enrolled during active disease.

The V gene is TRBV28, the J gene TRBJ2-7; 9 nucleotides align to TRBD2. CDR1 is MDHEN and CDR2 is SYDVKM in the germline V gene. The CDR3 has 15 residues. Trimming took 3 bases from V and 2 from J; bases not matched to a gene: 5. The CDR3 nucleotides read TGTGCCAGCAGTTTGTCGGTAGCGGGAGCCTACGAGCAGTACTTC. It is translated as CASSLSVAGAYEQYF.

CDR3 loop: CASSLRGTPLGNEQFF. CDR3 coding DNA: TGTGCCAGCAGCTTAAGGGGGACACCCCTGGGAAATGAGCAGTTCTTC. V and J are TRBV7-3 and TRBJ2-1; TRBD1 is a possible D gene (6 bases). V lost 1 base and J lost 7, with 17 bases in between. CDR3 length: 16 amino acids. Germline CDR1 is SGHTA and CDR2 is FQGTGA.

The chain carries TRBV19 and TRBJ2-3; D remains ambiguous. The CDR3 is 12 residues long. Germline CDR1 LNHDA, CDR2 SQIVND (reference sequence). V lost 6 bases to trimming and J lost 0 bases, with 4 bases between them. Here the CDR3 DNA reads TGTGCCAGTAGCGGTAGCACAGATACGCAGTATTTT. Translation: CASSGSTDTQYF.

This chain joins TRBV24-1 and TRBJ1-2; D is perhaps TRBD1 (6 bases). Trimming stripped 7 bases from V and 7 bases from J, with 15 bases between. The germline V gene has CDR1 KGHDR and CDR2 SFDVKD. The CDR3 contains 13 residues. CDR3 amino acids: CATRGHLVGGYTF. The DNA of the CDR3 is TGTGCCACCAGGGGACACCTTGTCGGTGGCTACACCTTC.

The chain links TRBV2 to TRBJ1-5; possibly TRBD1 for D (5 bases). CDR1 and CDR2 (germline): SNHLY, FYNNEI. The CDR3 covers 14 residues. Deletions cut 4 bases from V and 3 bases from J, with 10 bases between. CDR3 nucleotide sequence: TGTGCCAGCAGTGTCGGGGGTCACAATCAGCCCCAGCATTTT. Amino acids: CASSVGGHNQPQHF.

This sequence joins TRBV7-8 and TRBJ2-1; 10 bases are a match to TRBD2. There are 13 residues in the CDR3. After removal of 4 bases from V and 15 bases from J, the junction contained 9 bases not matched to a gene. Germline V CDR1 and CDR2: SGHVS, FQNEAQ. CDR3 sequence: CASSSQQLAGVFF. The CDR3 nucleotides are TGTGCCAGCAGCTCACAACAGCTAGCGGGAGTGTTCTTC.

The V and J genes are TRBV7-2 and TRBJ2-1; TRBD2 might be the D (6 bases). The CDR3 covers 14 residues. V gave up 1 base and J gave up 8 bases, with 12 bases separating them. Germline CDR1 is SGHTA and CDR2 is FQGNSA. The chain's CDR3 is CASSLGEVIDEQFF. The CDR3 DNA reads as TGTGCCAGCAGCTTAGGGGAGGTGATAGATGAGCAGTTCTTC.

The chain links TRBV18 to TRBJ1-2; D call uncertain. V lost 3 bases to trimming and J lost 5 bases, with 16 bases between them. Germline-derived CDR1 and CDR2 are KGHSH and LQKENI. CDR3 length equals 15 residues. CDR3 loop: CASSPSRGELYGYTF. Written as DNA, the CDR3 is TGTGCCAGCTCACCGTCCCGGGGAGAACTGTATGGCTACACCTTC.

The V call is TRBV7-2, the J call TRBJ2-1; D unclear. The CDR3 length is 17 residues. V lost 0 bases, J lost 1 base, and 13 bases lay in between. Germline loops: CDR1 SGHTA, CDR2 FQGNSA. CDR3 region: CASSLAVAYPSYNEQFF. CDR3 sequence (DNA): TGTGCCAGCAGCTTAGCGGTAGCCTATCCTTCCTACAATGAGCAGTTCTTC.

The V call is TRBV3-1 (or the pseudogene TRBV3-2), the J call TRBJ1-6; 8 nucleotides agree with TRBD1. This CDR3 is 16 amino acids long. Germline values: CDR1 LGHDT, CDR2 YNNKEL (reference sequence). The V gene end was trimmed by 1 base and the J gene end by 7 bases; junction bases not matched to a gene: 6. The CDR3 region is CASSQVGDRFNSPLHF. CDR3 coding DNA: TGTGCCAGCAGCCAAGTCGGGGACAGGTTCAATTCACCCCTCCACTTT.

This clone has just one count. The sample carries other DNA sequences with the same CDR3. The genes are TRBV3-1 (or the pseudogene TRBV3-2) and TRBJ1-1; D may be TRBD1 (5 bases). V lost 1 base to trimming and J lost 2 bases, with 8 bases between them. The CDR3 is 14 residues long. Germline V gives CDR1 LGHDT, CDR2 YNNKEL (reference sequence). In DNA, the CDR3 is TGTGCCAGCAGCCAAGGCGGGACCAACACTGAAGCTTTCTTT. It encodes CASSQGGTNTEAFF.

V usage is TRBV5-1 and J usage is TRBJ1-2; 11 nucleotides align to TRBD1. Germline lookup yields CDR1 SGHRS and CDR2 YFSETQ. After removal of 3 bases from V and 8 bases from J, the junction contained 3 bases not matched to a gene. This CDR3 spans 13 amino acids. The chain's CDR3 is CASSWGQGEGYTF. CDR3 DNA sequence: TGCGCCAGCAGCTGGGGACAGGGGGAAGGCTACACCTTC.

The CDR3 is CASSTDRVPGELFF. The CDR3 nucleotides read TGTGCCAGTAGTACAGACAGGGTTCCCGGGGAGCTGTTTTTT. The V gene is TRBV19, the J gene TRBJ2-2, with 7 bases that match TRBD1. CDR1 is LNHDA, CDR2 SQIVND, per germline (reference sequence). V dropped 4 bases and J dropped 6; count of bases not matched to a gene: 5. The CDR3 consists of 14 residues. The variable domain in full, with the rest retrieved from reference TRBV19 and TRBJ2-2, is DGGITQSPKYLFRKEGQNVTLSCEQNLNHDAMYWYRQDPGQGLRLIYYSQIVNDFQKGDIAEGYSVSREKKESFPLTVTSAQKNPTAFYLCASSTDRVPGELFFGEGSRLTVL.

The chain joins TRBV5-4 to TRBJ2-7; D gene unclear. Trimming pared 4 bases from V and 3 bases from J, leaving 8 bases between. The CDR3 contains 12 residues. Germline V gene sequence: CDR1 SGHNT, CDR2 YYREEE (reference sequence). The CDR3 here is CASSRDNYEQYF. The DNA of the CDR3 is TGTGCCAGCAGCCGTGACAACTACGAGCAGTACTTC.

This chain uses TRBV6-1 with TRBJ2-1; 13 bases map to TRBD2. Germline-derived CDR1 and CDR2 are MNHNS and SASEGT. The V segment lost 1 base and the J segment 3 bases; nucleotides outside the gene matches: 12. This CDR3 is built from 20 residues. Here the CDR3 reads CASSEVYGLAGVPRYNEQFF. The CDR3 region has the DNA TGTGCCAGCAGTGAAGTCTACGGACTAGCGGGAGTTCCCCGCTACAATGAGCAGTTCTTC.

CDR3 amino acids: CASSLGAGAPYEQYF. The CDR3 region has the DNA TGCGCCAGCAGCTTGGGTGCGGGGGCACCCTACGAGCAGTACTTC. The rearrangement uses TRBV5-1 and TRBJ2-7; TRBD2 is a possible D gene (7 bases). Germline CDR1 reads SGHRS; CDR2 reads YFSETQ. The CDR3 has 15 amino acids. V lost 0 bases, J lost 2 bases, and 12 bases lay in between.

This rearrangement joins TRBV6-2 or TRBV6-3 to TRBJ2-3; 7 positions match TRBD2. This CDR3 has 15 amino acids. The germline gives CDR1 MNHEY, CDR2 SVGEGT. Germline trimming cut 6 bases from V and 2 bases from J; bases unmatched to any gene: 8. The CDR3 coding sequence is TGTGCCAGCAGCCCTGCCAGCGGGGTCACAGATACGCAGTATTTT. Residues: CASSPASGVTDTQYF.

This clone was detected a few times. The chain is built from TRBV27 and TRBJ2-1; the match to TRBD1 covers 7 bases. The CDR3 runs to 17 residues. CDR1 MNHEY and CDR2 SMNVEV come from the germline V gene (reference sequence). V trimming: 3 bases; J trimming: 0 bases; junction bases outside the gene matches: 8. The CDR3 DNA reads TGTGCCAGCAGTTTGGGGTGGGGACAGAGCTCCTACAATGAGCAGTTCTTC. This sequence encodes CASSLGWGQSSYNEQFF.

The chain joins TRBV10-3 to TRBJ2-1; possibly TRBD2 for D (6 bases). Germline values: CDR1 ENHRY, CDR2 SYGVKD. The CDR3 runs to 12 residues. The V gene lost 7 bases and the J gene lost 10 bases, with 14 bases spanning the gap. In DNA form, the CDR3 reads TGTGCCATCATGGATAAGGAGGGGGAGCAGTTCTTC. This translates into CAIMDKEGEQFF.

The V gene is TRBV7-9, the J gene TRBJ1-1; TRBD1 agrees at 8 bases. The trim removed 5 bases at V and 1 base at J, leaving 6 bases unmatched. The CDR3 has 15 residues. Germline V lookup: CDR1 SEHNR, CDR2 FQNEAQ (reference sequence). CDR3 amino acids: CASSETGTGNTEAFF. CDR3 DNA: TGTGCCAGCAGCGAAACCGGGACAGGGAACACTGAAGCTTTCTTT.

The chain employs TRBV18 and TRBJ2-2; TRBD2 agrees at 8 bases. This CDR3 is 14 amino acids long. J was trimmed by 7 bases and V by 6 bases; bases with no gene match: 7. The V gene's germline CDR1 is KGHSH and CDR2 LQKENI. Written as DNA, the CDR3 is TGTGCCAGCTCTCGGACTAGCTCCGGCGGGGAGCTGTTTTTT. It yields the protein CASSRTSSGGELFF.

The J gene is TRBJ2-7, the V gene TRBV18; weak D call: TRBD2 (6 bases). This CDR3 is 15 amino acids long. Germline CDR1 KGHSH, CDR2 LQKENI. Trimming left V 3 bases short and J 1 base short, with 13 bases between. CDR3 DNA: TGTGCCAGCTCACCCTCTCTAGCGTTGTCCTACGAGCAGTACTTC. Its protein is CASSPSLALSYEQYF.

There are a few counts of this clone. DNA of the CDR3: TGTGCCAGCAGGGGACAGGGTGGTACCGGGGAGCTGTTTTTT. This translates into CASRGQGGTGELFF. The chain has TRBV2 and TRBJ2-2; 9 bases fit TRBD1. Germline CDR1 reads SNHLY; CDR2 reads FYNNEI. With 6 bases clipped from V and 5 bases from J, the junction kept 4 bases outside the gene matches. CDR3 length equals 14 residues. The entire variable domain, with the rest obtained from reference TRBV2 and TRBJ2-2, is as follows: EPEVTQTPSHQVTQMGQEVILRCVPISNHLYFYWYRQILGQKVEFLVSFYNNEISEKSEIFDDQFSVERPDGSNFTLKIRSTKLEDSAMYFCASRGQGGTGELFFGEGSRLTVL.

The rearrangement uses TRBV7-2 and TRBJ1-5; no firm D call. V was cut by 4 bases and J by 2 bases, with 6 bases left in between. The CDR3 length is 13 residues. Germline V gene sequence: CDR1 SGHTA, CDR2 FQGNSA. CDR3 nucleotide sequence: TGTGCCAGCAGCTCCCGGGGCAATCAGCCCCAGCATTTT. Protein: CASSSRGNQPQHF.

This chain links TRBV5-4 with TRBJ1-1; D perhaps matches TRBD1 (5 bases). Trimming took 4 bases from V and 1 from J, leaving 8 bases between them. Germline V gene data show CDR1 as SGHNT and CDR2 as YYREEE (reference sequence). CDR3 length: 13 amino acids. CDR3 sequence: CASSIDRNTEAFF. The CDR3 nucleotides are TGTGCCAGCAGCATCGACAGGAACACTGAAGCTTTCTTT.

V gene TRBV15 combines with J gene TRBJ2-5, with TRBD2 as a possible D gene (5 bases). CDR3 length: 15 residues. Germline assignment: CDR1 LNHNV and CDR2 YYDKDF (reference sequence). V dropped 1 base and J dropped 0 bases, with 9 bases sitting between them. CDR3 sequence (DNA): TGTGCCACCAGCAGAGCGGGAAATAACCAAGAGACCCAGTACTTC. Amino acid sequence: CATSRAGNNQETQYF.

The CDR3 region is CASTPSHPSFYTGELFF. The CDR3 bases are TGTGCCAGCACCCCTAGTCATCCCTCATTTTACACCGGGGAGCTGTTTTTT. The rearrangement uses TRBV27 and TRBJ2-2; D remains ambiguous. The CDR3 is 17 residues long. Per the germline V gene, CDR1 is MNHEY and CDR2 is SMNVEV (reference sequence). V lost 7 bases and J lost 3, with 21 bases in between.

V is TRBV7-8 and J is TRBJ2-1, with a possible D match to TRBD2 (6 bases). Trimming shortened V by 5 bases and J by 1 base, and 12 bases separated the two germline ends. CDR1 is SGHVS and CDR2 is FQNEAQ in the germline V gene. CDR3 length: 15 residues. CDR3 DNA: TGTGCCAGCAGCCTGGGACTCCAATCCTACAATGAGCAGTTCTTC. Translating gives CASSLGLQSYNEQFF.